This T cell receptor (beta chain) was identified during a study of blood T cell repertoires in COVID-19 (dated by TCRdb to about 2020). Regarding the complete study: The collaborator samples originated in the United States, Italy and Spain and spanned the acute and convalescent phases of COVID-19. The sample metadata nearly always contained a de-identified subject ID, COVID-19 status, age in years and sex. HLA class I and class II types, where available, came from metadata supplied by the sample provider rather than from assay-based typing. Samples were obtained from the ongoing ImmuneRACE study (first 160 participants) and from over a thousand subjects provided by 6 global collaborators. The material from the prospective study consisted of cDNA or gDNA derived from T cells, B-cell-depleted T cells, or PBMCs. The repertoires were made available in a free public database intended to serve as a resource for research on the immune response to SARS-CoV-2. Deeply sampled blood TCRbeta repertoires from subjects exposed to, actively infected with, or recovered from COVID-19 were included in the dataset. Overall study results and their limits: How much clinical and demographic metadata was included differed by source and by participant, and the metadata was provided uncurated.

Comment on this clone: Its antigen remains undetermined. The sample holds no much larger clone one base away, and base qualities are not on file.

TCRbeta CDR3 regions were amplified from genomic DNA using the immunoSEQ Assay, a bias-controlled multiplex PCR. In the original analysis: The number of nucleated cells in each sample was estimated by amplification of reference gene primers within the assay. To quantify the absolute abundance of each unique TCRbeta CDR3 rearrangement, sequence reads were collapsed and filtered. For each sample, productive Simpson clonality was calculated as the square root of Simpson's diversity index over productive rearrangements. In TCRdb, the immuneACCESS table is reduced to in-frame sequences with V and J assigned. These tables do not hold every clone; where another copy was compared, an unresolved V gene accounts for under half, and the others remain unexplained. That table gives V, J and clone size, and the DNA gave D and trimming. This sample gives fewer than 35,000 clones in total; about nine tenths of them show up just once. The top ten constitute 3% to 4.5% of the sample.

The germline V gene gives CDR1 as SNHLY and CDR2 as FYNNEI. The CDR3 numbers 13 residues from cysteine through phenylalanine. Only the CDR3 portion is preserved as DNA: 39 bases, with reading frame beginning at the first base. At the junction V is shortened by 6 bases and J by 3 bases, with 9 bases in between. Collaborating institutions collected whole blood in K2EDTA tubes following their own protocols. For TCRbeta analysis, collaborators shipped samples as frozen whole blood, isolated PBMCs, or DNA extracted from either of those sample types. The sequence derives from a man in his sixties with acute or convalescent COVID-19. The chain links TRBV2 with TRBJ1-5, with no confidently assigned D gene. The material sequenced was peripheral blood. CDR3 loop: CASRDGVNQPQHF. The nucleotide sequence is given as TGTGCCAGCAGGGACGGGGTCAATCAGCCCCAGCATTTT. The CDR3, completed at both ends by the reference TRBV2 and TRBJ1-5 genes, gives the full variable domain EPEVTQTPSHQVTQMGQEVILRCVPISNHLYFYWYRQILGQKVEFLVSFYNNEISEKSEIFDDQFSVERPDGSNFTLKIRSTKLEDSAMYFCASRDGVNQPQHFGDGTRLSIL.